The T cell receptor beta chain under discussion was sequenced for a study of spatial heterogeneity in lung cancer. About the research overall: Samples were donated by 72 untreated early-stage non-small cell lung cancer patients. PBMC samples from follow-up, where available, were sequenced a median of roughly two years after resection. There were consistently more beta-chain sequences detected than alpha-chain sequences.

Noted time point: blood at routine non-recurrence follow-up after resection. This clonotype has at least ten counts. CDR1 is KGHDR, CDR2 SFDVKD, per germline. Trimming stripped 1 base from V and 1 base from J, with 11 bases between. This CDR3 is 16 amino acids long. Every TCR cDNA molecule bore a unique molecular identifier. TCRdb processed the 5' RACE reads anew with MiXCR; each CDR3 protein has one entry. The sample lists about 94,000 distinct CDR3 sequences; 19% were seen once. The sequences come from PBMCs, collected at follow-up. The source is a male donor with early-stage non-small cell lung cancer. The gene calls are TRBV24-1 and TRBJ2-3; D may be TRBD2 (6 bases). This CDR3 is CATSDFLRGGTDTQYF. CDR3 DNA: TGTGCCACCAGTGATTTCCTGCGGGGCGGCACAGATACGCAGTATTTT.